The present TCR beta chain was sequenced within a study of cytomegalovirus exposure and HLA in healthy donors. Study results and caveats: Cytomegalovirus status was reportedly diagnosed by the classifier with high specificity and sensitivity. Cytomegalovirus association was assigned to approximately 160 TCR beta chains.

Among the roughly 120 subjects of the validation cohort, separate from the roughly 600-subject first cohort, were the donors. Sequencing used immunoSEQ multiplex PCR; TCRdb keeps in-frame clones, though not all of them. The repertoire includes around 160,000 clones, under 95% of them detected once, and approximately 3% sits in the top ten. About this clone: Its antigen is currently unknown.

This clonotype originated in a woman aged 18-35 years in good health and CMV-seropositive. Sequencing was performed on PBMCs.

The CDR3 reads CASSRQGERLAGIAQYF. CDR3 sequence (DNA): TGCGCCAGCAGCCGCCAGGGGGAGAGGCTAGCGGGGATCGCGCAGTATTTT. The chain combines TRBV4-1 with TRBJ2-3, with 9 bases lining up with TRBD2. The CDR3 extends over 17 amino acids. After removal of 4 bases from V and 10 bases from J, the junction contained 18 bases not matched to a gene. CDR1 and CDR2 from the germline V gene are MGHRA and YSYEKL.